The 8 T cell receptor beta chains reported below all come from one sample, sequenced in a study of cytomegalovirus exposure and HLA in healthy donors. Using immunoSEQ multiplex PCR, the repertoire was profiled, and TCRdb retains in-frame clones only, with some absent. Here the sample spans hundreds of thousands of clones, less than 85% being singletons. Sequencing input: PBMCs. The source of these receptors is a woman aged 18-29 years in good health and CMV-seronegative.

This clone has more than one count but fewer than ten. The chain employs TRBV14 and TRBJ2-5; a possible D gene is TRBD1 (5 bases). V lost 1 base and J lost 4, with 25 bases in between. Germline V gene sequence: CDR1 SGHDN, CDR2 FVKESK. There are 19 residues in the CDR3. CDR3 sequence reads: CASSQVSVVASNRRETQYF. The CDR3 DNA reads as TGTGCCAGCAGCCAAGTCTCGGTTGTGGCGTCAAACAGGCGAGAGACCCAGTACTTC.

The chain couples TRBV9 to TRBJ2-2, with 7 bases aligning to TRBD2. The CDR3 runs 15 residues. The germline V gene has CDR1 SGDLS and CDR2 YYNGEE. The V and J ends lost 0 bases and 1 base, in that order; junction bases with no gene match: 0. The CDR3 loop reads CASSVERGNTGELFF. The CDR3 DNA reads TGTGCCAGCAGCGTAGAGCGGGGGAACACCGGGGAGCTGTTTTTT.

The chain is built from TRBV2 and TRBJ2-1; D may correspond to TRBD1 or TRBD2 (6 bases each). The CDR3 consists of 13 residues. V was cut by 4 bases and J by 7 bases, with 11 bases left in between. Germline V CDR1 and CDR2: SNHLY, FYNNEI. The CDR3 DNA is TGTGCCAGCAGTGTGCAGGGGAGGAATGAGCAGTTCTTC. Translating it yields CASSVQGRNEQFF.

V is TRBV25-1 and J is TRBJ2-1; D possibly corresponds to TRBD2 (5 bases). CDR1 is MGHDK and CDR2 is SYGVNS in the germline V gene. Deletions cut 2 bases from V and 8 bases from J, with 7 bases between. The CDR3 loop spans 12 amino acids. CDR3 region: CASSERGYEQFF. CDR3 DNA sequence: TGTGCCAGCAGTGAACGCGGGTATGAGCAGTTCTTC.

The CDR3 loop reads CASTPSRATEAFF. The CDR3 region has the DNA TGTGCCAGCACCCCATCCCGGGCCACTGAAGCTTTCTTT. The chain recombines TRBV28 with TRBJ1-1, with no clear D. The V end was cut by 7 bases, the J end by 4 bases, with 13 bases between. The CDR3 contains 13 residues. Germline V gene lookup returns CDR1 MDHEN and CDR2 SYDVKM.

The genes are TRBV19 and TRBJ2-7; a weak D match, TRBD1 (6 bases). Germline-derived CDR1 and CDR2 are LNHDA and SQIVND (reference sequence). CDR3 length: 14 residues. V lost 4 bases and J 2 bases, leaving 12 bases between the germline ends. CDR3 nucleotide sequence: TGTGCCAGTAGTACCTCTGGGGGCACCTACGAGCAGTACTTC. It is translated as CASSTSGGTYEQYF.

This clone was detected a few times. The chain carries TRBV11-2 and TRBJ1-2; possibly TRBD1 for D (5 bases). The CDR3 is 12 amino acids. The V gene lost 6 bases and the J gene lost 8 bases, with 13 bases spanning the gap. Germline values: CDR1 SGHAT, CDR2 FQNNGV. The CDR3 nucleotides read TGTGCCAGCAGTTCCGGGGGTATAGGCTACACCTTC. It translates to CASSSGGIGYTF.

This clone was counted between two and nine times. The chain uses TRBV6-5 and TRBJ1-2; tentatively, D is TRBD1 (6 bases). Trimming left V 2 bases short and J 6 bases short, with 13 bases between. The CDR3 loop spans 14 amino acids. Germline V gene data show CDR1 as MNHEY and CDR2 as SVGAGI. This CDR3 reads CASSYTRTADGYTF. CDR3 bases: TGTGCCAGCAGTTACACACGGACAGCGGATGGCTACACCTTC.